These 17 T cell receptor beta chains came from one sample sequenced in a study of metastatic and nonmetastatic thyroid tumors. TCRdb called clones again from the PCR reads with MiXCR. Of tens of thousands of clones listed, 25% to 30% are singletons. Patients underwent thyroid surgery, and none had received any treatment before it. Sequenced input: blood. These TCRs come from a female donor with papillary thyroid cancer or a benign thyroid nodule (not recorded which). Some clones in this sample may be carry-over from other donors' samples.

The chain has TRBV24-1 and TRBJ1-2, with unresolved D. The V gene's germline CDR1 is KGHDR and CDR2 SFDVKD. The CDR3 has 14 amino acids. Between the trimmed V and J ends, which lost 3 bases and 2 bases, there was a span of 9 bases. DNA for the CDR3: TGTGCCACCAGTGATGCTGCATGGAACTATGGCTACACCTTC. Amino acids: CATSDAAWNYGYTF.

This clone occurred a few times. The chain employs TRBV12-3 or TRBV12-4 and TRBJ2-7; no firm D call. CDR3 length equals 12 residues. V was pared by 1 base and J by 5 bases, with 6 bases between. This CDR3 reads CASSLGANEQYF. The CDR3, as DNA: TGTGCCAGCAGTTTAGGTGCCAACGAGCAGTACTTC.

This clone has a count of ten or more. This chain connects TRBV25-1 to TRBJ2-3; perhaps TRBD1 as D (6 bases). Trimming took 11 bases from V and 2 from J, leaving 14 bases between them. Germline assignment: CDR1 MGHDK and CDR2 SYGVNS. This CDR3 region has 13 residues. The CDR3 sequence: CAVEGENTDTQYF. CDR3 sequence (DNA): TGTGCCGTCGAGGGGGAAAACACAGATACGCAGTATTTT.

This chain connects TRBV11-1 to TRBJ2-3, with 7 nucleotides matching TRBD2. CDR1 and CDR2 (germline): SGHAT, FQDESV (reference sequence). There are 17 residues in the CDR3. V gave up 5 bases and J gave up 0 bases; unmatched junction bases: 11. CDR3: CASSQAGTTSSTDTQYF. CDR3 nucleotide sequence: TGTGCCAGCAGCCAAGCCGGGACTACGTCTAGCACAGATACGCAGTATTTT.

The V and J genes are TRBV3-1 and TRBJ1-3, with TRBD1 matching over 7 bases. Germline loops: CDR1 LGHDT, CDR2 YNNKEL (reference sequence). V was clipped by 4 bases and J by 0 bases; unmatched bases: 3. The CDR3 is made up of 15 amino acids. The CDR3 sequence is CASSLRGGSGNTIYF. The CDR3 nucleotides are TGTGCCAGCAGCCTCAGGGGGGGCTCTGGAAACACCATATATTTT.

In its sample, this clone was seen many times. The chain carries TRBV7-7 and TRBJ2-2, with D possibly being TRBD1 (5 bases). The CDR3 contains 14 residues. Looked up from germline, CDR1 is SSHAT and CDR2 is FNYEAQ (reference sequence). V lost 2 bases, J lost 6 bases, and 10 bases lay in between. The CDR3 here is CASSLSQGAGELFF. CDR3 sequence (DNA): TGTGCCAGCAGCTTAAGTCAGGGTGCCGGGGAGCTGTTTTTT.

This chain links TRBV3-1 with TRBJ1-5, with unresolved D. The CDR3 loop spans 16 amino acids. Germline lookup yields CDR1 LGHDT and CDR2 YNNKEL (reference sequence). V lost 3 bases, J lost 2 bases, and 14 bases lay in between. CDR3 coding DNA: TGTGCCAGCAGCCAGACGTGGGCACGGGGCAATCAGCCCCAGCATTTT. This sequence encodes CASSQTWARGNQPQHF.

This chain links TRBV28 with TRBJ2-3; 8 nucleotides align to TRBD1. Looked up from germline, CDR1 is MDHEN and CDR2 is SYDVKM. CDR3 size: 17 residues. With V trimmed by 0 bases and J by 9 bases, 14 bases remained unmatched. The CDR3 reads CASSLWSRDRCPWTQYF. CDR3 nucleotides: TGTGCCAGCAGTTTATGGAGCCGGGACAGGTGCCCCTGGACGCAGTATTTT. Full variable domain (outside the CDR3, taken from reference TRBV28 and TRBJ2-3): DVKVTQSSRYLVKRTGEKVFLECVQDMDHENMFWYRQDPGLGLRLIYFSYDVKMKEKGDIPEGYSVSREKKERFSLILESASTNQTSMYLCASSLWSRDRCPWTQYFGPGTRLTVL.

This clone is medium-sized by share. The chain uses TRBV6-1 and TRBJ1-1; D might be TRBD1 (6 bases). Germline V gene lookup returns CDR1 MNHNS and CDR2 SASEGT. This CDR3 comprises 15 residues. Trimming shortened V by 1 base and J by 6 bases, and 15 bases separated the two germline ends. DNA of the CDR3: TGTGCCAGCAGTGAAGGACAGGCTTTCGGGGCTGAAGCTTTCTTT. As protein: CASSEGQAFGAEAFF.

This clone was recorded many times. The DNA of the CDR3 is TGTGCCAGCAGCCAAGATACCGCCAATGAGCAGTTCTTC. The encoded protein is CASSQDTANEQFF. The chain combines TRBV4-2 with TRBJ2-1; D gene ambiguous. The V end was cut by 0 bases, the J end by 6 bases, with 6 bases between. Germline CDR1 reads LGHNA; CDR2 reads YNFKEQ. The CDR3 sequence is 13 residues long.

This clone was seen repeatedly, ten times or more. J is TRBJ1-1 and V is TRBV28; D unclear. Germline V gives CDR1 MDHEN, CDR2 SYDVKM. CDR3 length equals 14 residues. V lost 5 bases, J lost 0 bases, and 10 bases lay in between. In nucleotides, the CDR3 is TGTGCCAGCAGTACCCTGCGGGTGAACACTGAAGCTTTCTTT. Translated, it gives CASSTLRVNTEAFF.

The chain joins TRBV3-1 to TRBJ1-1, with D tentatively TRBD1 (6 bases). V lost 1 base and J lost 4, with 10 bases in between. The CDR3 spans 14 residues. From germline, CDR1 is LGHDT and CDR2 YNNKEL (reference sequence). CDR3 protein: CASSQVQGITEAFF. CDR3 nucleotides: TGTGCCAGCAGCCAAGTCCAGGGGATCACTGAAGCTTTCTTT.

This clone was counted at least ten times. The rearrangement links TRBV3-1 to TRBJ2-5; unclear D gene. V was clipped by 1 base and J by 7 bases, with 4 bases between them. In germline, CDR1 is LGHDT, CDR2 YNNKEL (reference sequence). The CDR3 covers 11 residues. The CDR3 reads CASSQASTQYF. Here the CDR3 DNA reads TGTGCCAGCAGCCAAGCATCGACCCAGTACTTC.

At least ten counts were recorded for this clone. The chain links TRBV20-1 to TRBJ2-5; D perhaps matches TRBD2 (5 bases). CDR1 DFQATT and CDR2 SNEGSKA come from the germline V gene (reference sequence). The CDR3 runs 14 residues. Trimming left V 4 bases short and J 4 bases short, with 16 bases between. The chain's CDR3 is CSATRGLAGETQYF. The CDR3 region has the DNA TGCAGTGCTACCAGAGGGCTGGCAGGAGAGACCCAGTACTTC.

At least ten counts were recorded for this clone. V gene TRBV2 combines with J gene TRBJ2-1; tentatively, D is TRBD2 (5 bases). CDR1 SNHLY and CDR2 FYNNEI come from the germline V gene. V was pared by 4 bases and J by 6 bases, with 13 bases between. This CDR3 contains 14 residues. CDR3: CASSGGSRGNEQFF. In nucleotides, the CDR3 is TGTGCCAGCAGTGGAGGGTCCCGGGGCAATGAGCAGTTCTTC.

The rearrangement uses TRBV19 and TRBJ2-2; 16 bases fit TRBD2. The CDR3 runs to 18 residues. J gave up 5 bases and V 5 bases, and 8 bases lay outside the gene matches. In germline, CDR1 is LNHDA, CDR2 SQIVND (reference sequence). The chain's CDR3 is CASSAGLAGGHGTGELFF. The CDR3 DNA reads TGTGCCAGTAGTGCGGGACTAGCGGGAGGGCATGGTACCGGGGAGCTGTTTTTT.

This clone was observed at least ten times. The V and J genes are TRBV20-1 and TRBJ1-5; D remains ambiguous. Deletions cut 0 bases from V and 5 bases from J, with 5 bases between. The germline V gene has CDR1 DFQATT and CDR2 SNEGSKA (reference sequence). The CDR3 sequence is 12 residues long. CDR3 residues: CSARDRDQPQHF. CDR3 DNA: TGCAGTGCTAGAGATCGCGATCAGCCCCAGCATTTT.